Presented here are 3 T cell receptor beta chains from one specimen sequenced in a study of cytomegalovirus exposure and HLA in healthy donors. TCRdb keeps only in-frame clones here, not all; method: immunoSEQ multiplex PCR. This repertoire shows 65,000 to 75,000 clones, 90% to 95% found once; its top ten account for 1.5% to 1.9%. Sequencing was carried out using PBMCs. These receptor sequences come from a man younger than 35 in good health and CMV-seropositive.

The gene calls are TRBV10-3 and TRBJ2-7; TRBD1 matches 7 bases. Germline loops: CDR1 ENHRY, CDR2 SYGVKD. The ends lost 3 bases at V and 2 bases at J; junction bases unmatched: 4. The length of the CDR3 is 14 residues. CDR3 amino acids: CAISEGGATYEQYF. CDR3 sequence (DNA): TGTGCCATCAGTGAAGGGGGCGCAACCTACGAGCAGTACTTC.

This sequence joins TRBV7-9 and TRBJ1-2; D might be TRBD1 (6 bases). Germline V gives CDR1 SEHNR, CDR2 FQNEAQ (reference sequence). The CDR3 spans 15 residues. V gave up 6 bases and J gave up 2 bases, with 16 bases separating them. The CDR3 nucleotides are TGTGCCAGCAGACCACAGGGAACCAGCAACTATGGCTACACCTTC. As protein: CASRPQGTSNYGYTF.

CDR3 protein: CASSEARGLEQFF. The CDR3 DNA sequence: TGTGCCAGCAGTGAAGCGCGCGGGCTAGAGCAGTTCTTC. The V call is TRBV2, the J call TRBJ2-1, with D possibly matching TRBD2 (5 bases). This CDR3 is 13 amino acids long. CDR1 SNHLY and CDR2 FYNNEI come from the germline V gene. V lost 0 bases to trimming and J lost 10 bases, with 10 bases between them.